The 8 T cell receptor beta chains below come from one sample, sequenced in a study of blood T cell repertoires in COVID-19 (dated by TCRdb to 2020 to 2022). Libraries came from the immunoSEQ multiplex PCR assay. In TCRdb, the immuneACCESS table is reduced to in-frame sequences with V and J assigned. These tables do not hold every clone; where another copy was compared, an unresolved V gene accounts for under half, and the others remain unexplained. In this sample the table shows 150,000 or so clones, around 86% of which occur a single time. Roughly 6.1% of the sample belongs to the ten largest clones. The specimen was peripheral blood. The receptors come from a man older than 75 with acute or convalescent COVID-19.

The chain carries TRBV5-4 and TRBJ2-1; 10 bases are shared with TRBD2. Germline assignment: CDR1 SGHNT and CDR2 YYREEE (reference sequence). The V and J ends lost 4 bases and 1 base, in that order; junction bases with no gene match: 5. The CDR3 is 16 amino acids. The CDR3 loop is CASSGAGGPSYNEQFF. The CDR3 region has the DNA TGTGCCAGCAGCGGAGCGGGAGGGCCGTCCTACAATGAGCAGTTCTTC. Based on the CDR3 plus reference TRBV5-4 and TRBJ2-1, the full variable domain is ETGVTQSPTHLIKTRGQQVTLRCSSQSGHNTVSWYQQALGQGPQFIFQYYREEENGRGNFPPRFSGLQFPNYSSELNVNALELDDSALYLCASSGAGGPSYNEQFFGPGTRLTVL.

This clone has more than one count but fewer than ten. The rearrangement uses TRBV28 and TRBJ2-1; 13 bases line up with TRBD2. The germline V gene encodes CDR1 MDHEN and CDR2 SYDVKM. The CDR3 extends over 18 amino acids. Trimming at V came to 6 bases and at J to 4 bases, leaving 12 bases not matched to a gene. The CDR3 DNA reads as TGTGCCAGCAGCACGTTGAGGAGACTAGCGGGGGGATACAATGAGCAGTTCTTC. Translation gives CASSTLRRLAGGYNEQFF.

The chain carries TRBV3-1 (or the pseudogene TRBV3-2) and TRBJ1-5, with D perhaps TRBD1 (5 bases). CDR3 length equals 14 residues. V was shortened by 1 base and J by 1 base, with 5 bases between the two germline ends. Germline V lookup: CDR1 LGHDT, CDR2 YNNKEL (reference sequence). The CDR3 region is CASSQAGSNQPQHF. CDR3 nucleotide sequence: TGTGCCAGCAGCCAAGCAGGGAGCAATCAGCCCCAGCATTTT.

The rearrangement joins TRBV19 to TRBJ2-2, with D perhaps TRBD2 (6 bases). The germline gives CDR1 LNHDA, CDR2 SQIVND (reference sequence). The CDR3 contains 16 residues. V was shortened by 4 bases and J by 0 bases, with 12 bases between the two germline ends. In DNA form, the CDR3 reads TGTGCCAGTAGTACTGGGGACTGGACGAACACCGGGGAGCTGTTTTTT. Translated: CASSTGDWTNTGELFF.

This clone was seen more than once but under ten times. The chain recombines TRBV7-5 with TRBJ2-1; the D call of TRBD1 is as the table states it, not checked on the DNA. TRBV7-5 is a pseudogene. The CDR3 runs 15 residues. The CDR3 is CARSSDRGPFNEQFF. In DNA, the CDR3 is TGTGCCAGAAGCTCGGACAGGGGACCCTTTAATGAGCAGTTCTTC.

The chain joins TRBV4-1 to TRBJ2-3; D is perhaps TRBD1 (6 bases). Germline CDR1 MGHRA, CDR2 YSYEKL. This CDR3 region has 16 residues. Trimming stripped 1 base from V and 2 bases from J, with 13 bases between. This chain's CDR3 is CASSQGGRGDTDTQYF. CDR3 bases: TGCGCCAGCAGCCAAGGAGGCAGGGGTGACACAGATACGCAGTATTTT.

The chain couples TRBV5-4 to TRBJ2-5; 10 bases are a match to TRBD2. The CDR3 covers 15 residues. With V trimmed by 0 bases and J by 4 bases, 3 bases remained unmatched. Germline CDR1 SGHNT, CDR2 YYREEE (reference sequence). The CDR3 DNA reads as TGTGCCAGCAGCTTGGCGGGACTAGCGACAGAGACCCAGTACTTC. Translated: CASSLAGLATETQYF.

J is TRBJ2-7 and V is TRBV5-1; a possible D gene is TRBD1 (5 bases). Trimming removed 0 bases at V and 4 bases at J, with 11 bases between. Germline V lookup: CDR1 SGHRS, CDR2 YFSETQ. This CDR3 region has 14 residues. For the CDR3, the DNA is TGCGCCAGCAGCTTGGAAAAAGCAGGGTACGAGCAGTACTTC. This gives the protein CASSLEKAGYEQYF.